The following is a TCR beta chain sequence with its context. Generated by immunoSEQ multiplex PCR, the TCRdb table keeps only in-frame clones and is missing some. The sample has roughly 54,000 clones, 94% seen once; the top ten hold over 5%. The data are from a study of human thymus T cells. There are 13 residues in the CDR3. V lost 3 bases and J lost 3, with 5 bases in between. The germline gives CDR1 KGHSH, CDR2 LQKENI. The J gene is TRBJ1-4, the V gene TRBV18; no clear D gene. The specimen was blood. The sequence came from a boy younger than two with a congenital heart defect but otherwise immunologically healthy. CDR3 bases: TGTGCCAGCTCACCCTCCCCTAATGAAAAACTGTTTTTT. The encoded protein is CASSPSPNEKLFF.